A selection of T cell receptor beta chains follows, all from one sample in a study of blood T cell repertoires in COVID-19. Sequenced by immunoSEQ multiplex PCR; TCRdb stores in-frame clones only, minus some. The data contain approximately 230,000 clones, 80% to 90% of them singletons. Sequenced sample: peripheral blood. Every receptor here comes from a man between 25 and 39 years old who had recovered from COVID-19. CDR3s include the opening cysteine and the closing phenylalanine or tryptophan. A D gene is named only where the DNA matches it firmly. Expanded clones are given a class, and other clones once, few, many or no size at all.

V gene	D gene	clone size	J gene	CDR3 protein	CDR3 DNA
TRBV5-4	.	.	TRBJ1-2	CASSPGGGRGRGYTF	TGTGCCAGCAGCCCCGGGGGGGGCCGGGGACGCGGCTACACCTTC
TRBV6-4	.	.	TRBJ1-1	CASSGEESTEAFF	TGTGCCAGCAGTGGGGAGGAGAGCACTGAAGCTTTCTTT
TRBV5-1	TRBD1	few	TRBJ1-2	CASSTGPTGQVYGYTF	TGCGCCAGCAGCACCGGGCCAACGGGACAGGTCTATGGCTACACCTTC
TRBV7-2	TRBD1	.	TRBJ1-4	CASSSRTGGEKLFF	TGTGCCAGCAGCTCTCGGACAGGGGGTGAAAAACTGTTTTTT
TRBV6-2/TRBV6-3	TRBD1	.	TRBJ1-6	CATSNPPAQGHSPLHF	TGTGCCACCAGCAACCCACCCGCACAGGGGCATTCACCCCTCCACTTT
TRBV5-1	.	many	TRBJ1-1	CASSLGGAMGVTEAFF	TGCGCCAGCAGCTTGGGGGGCGCGATGGGTGTCACTGAAGCTTTCTTT
TRBV5-1	TRBD1	.	TRBJ1-4	CASSFGDRGGEKLFF	TGCGCCAGCAGCTTTGGAGACAGGGGAGGAGAAAAACTGTTTTTT
TRBV5-1	TRBD1	.	TRBJ1-1	CASSFGTGLNTEAFF	TGCGCCAGCAGCTTCGGGACAGGGCTGAACACTGAAGCTTTCTTT
TRBV6-5	TRBD2	.	TRBJ2-1	CASSYSSSGRNEQFF	TGTGCCAGCAGTTACTCGTCTAGCGGGCGCAATGAGCAGTTCTTC
TRBV10-3	.	.	TRBJ2-7	CAISESGEGTPYEQYF	TGTGCCATCAGTGAGTCCGGAGAGGGAACCCCTTACGAGCAGTACTTC
TRBV3-1/TRBV3-2	.	once	TRBJ1-5	CASSQGAGNQPQHF	TGTGCCAGCAGCCAAGGGGCAGGAAATCAGCCCCAGCATTTT
TRBV7-9	TRBD2	few	TRBJ2-5	CASSGGTSGLEGGTQYF	TGTGCCAGCAGCGGTGGGACTAGCGGTCTGGAGGGTGGGACCCAGTACTTC
TRBV7-9	.	.	TRBJ2-7	CASSPTGTLYEQYF	TGTGCCAGCAGCCCGACAGGGACTCTCTACGAGCAGTACTTC
TRBV21-1	.	.	TRBJ1-5	CASSPLNRAGQPQHF	TGTGCCAGCAGCCCCTTAAACAGGGCAGGTCAGCCCCAGCATTTT
TRBV10-2	.	.	TRBJ2-7	CASSENRWPTYEQYF	TGCGCCAGCAGTGAGAACAGGTGGCCGACCTACGAGCAGTACTTC
TRBV5-1	.	once	TRBJ1-6	CASSLGPGLNSPLHF	TGCGCCAGCAGCTTGGGCCCTGGCTTAAATTCACCCCTCCACTTT
TRBV4-1	.	.	TRBJ2-1	CASSQASKLNEQFF	TGCGCCAGCAGCCAAGCCTCTAAACTGAATGAGCAGTTCTTC
TRBV12-3/TRBV12-4	TRBD1	.	TRBJ1-1	CASVRNRGTEAFF	TGTGCCAGCGTTCGTAACAGGGGAACTGAAGCTTTCTTT
TRBV10-3	TRBD1	once	TRBJ1-1	CAISETSRDRGRGTEAFF	TGTGCCATCAGTGAGACATCAAGGGACAGGGGAAGGGGCACTGAAGCTTTCTTT
TRBV6-4	.	.	TRBJ1-2	CASSPGGSPHIYGYTF	TGTGCCAGCAGTCCCGGCGGGTCGCCCCATATCTATGGCTACACCTTC
TRBV3-1/TRBV3-2	TRBD1	.	TRBJ1-2	CASSRQGEGYGYTF	TGTGCCAGCAGCCGACAGGGAGAGGGGTATGGCTACACCTTC
TRBV5-1	.	.	TRBJ1-3	CASSLEGGASSGNTIYF	TGCGCCAGCAGCTTGGAGGGGGGGGCGAGCTCTGGAAACACCATATATTTT
TRBV5-6	TRBD1	.	TRBJ1-1	CASSLPIQGYDTEAFF	TGTGCCAGCAGCCTTCCAATACAGGGGTACGACACTGAAGCTTTCTTT
TRBV3-1/TRBV3-2	.	.	TRBJ2-7	CASSGRVVHEQYF	TGTGCCAGCAGTGGCCGTGTGGTCCACGAGCAGTACTTC
TRBV20-1	.	.	TRBJ1-3	CSASPGNGYPGNTIYF	TGCAGTGCTAGTCCCGGGAACGGTTATCCTGGAAACACCATATATTTT
TRBV5-1	.	.	TRBJ1-5	CASSLERGDQPQHF	TGCGCCAGCAGCTTGGAACGGGGGGATCAGCCCCAGCATTTT
TRBV7-9	.	once	TRBJ2-6	CASTLDRGFSGANVLTF	TGTGCCAGCACCCTAGACAGAGGTTTCTCTGGGGCCAACGTCCTGACTTTC
TRBV28	.	.	TRBJ1-2	CASASGGGYGYTF	TGTGCCAGCGCCAGCGGGGGCGGCTATGGCTACACCTTC
TRBV27	.	.	TRBJ1-5	CASSPLSSYQPQHF	TGTGCCAGCAGCCCTTTGAGTTCCTATCAGCCCCAGCATTTT
TRBV11-2	TRBD1	.	TRBJ1-1	CASTNEPGQGWTEAFF	TGTGCCAGCACCAACGAACCGGGACAGGGATGGACTGAAGCTTTCTTT
TRBV11-2	.	.	TRBJ2-5	CASSPVPTGTQYF	TGTGCCAGCAGCCCTGTCCCTACCGGGACCCAGTACTTC
TRBV2	TRBD1	.	TRBJ2-5	CASSFTGTGSQYF	TGTGCCAGCAGCTTTACCGGGACAGGGTCCCAGTACTTC
TRBV7-6	.	.	TRBJ2-3	CASSLFSDTQYF	TGTGCCAGCAGTCTTTTTTCGGATACGCAGTATTTT
TRBV2	.	.	TRBJ1-1	CASSEQQLATEAFF	TGTGCCAGCAGTGAGCAACAGTTGGCCACTGAAGCTTTCTTT
TRBV19	TRBD1	.	TRBJ1-2	CASSRGTEYGYTF	TGTGCCAGTAGTCGCGGGACAGAGTATGGCTACACCTTC
TRBV14	TRBD1	.	TRBJ1-1	CASSRMPGQGAYLNTEAFF	TGTGCCAGCAGCCGAATGCCGGGACAGGGAGCGTACCTGAACACTGAAGCTTTCTTT
TRBV12-3/TRBV12-4	.	.	TRBJ1-2	CASSSYHSGGYTF	TGTGCCAGCAGTTCTTATCACAGCGGAGGCTACACCTTC
TRBV5-1	.	.	TRBJ2-1	CASSLGQVGGNEQFF	TGCGCCAGCAGCTTGGGGCAGGTCGGGGGAAATGAGCAGTTCTTC
TRBV6-2/TRBV6-3	TRBD2	few	TRBJ2-3	CASSWGGTQYF	TGTGCCAGCAGCTGGGGAGGGACGCAGTATTTT
TRBV19	TRBD1	once	TRBJ1-1	CASSGQINTEAFF	TGTGCCAGTTCGGGACAGATTAACACTGAAGCTTTCTTT
TRBV21-1	.	.	TRBJ1-5	CASSKPTGDQPQHF	TGTGCCAGCAGCAAACCGACAGGGGATCAGCCCCAGCATTTT
TRBV12-5	TRBD2	.	TRBJ2-5	CASGSGLTQETQYF	TGTGCTAGTGGGTCGGGACTAACTCAAGAGACCCAGTACTTC
TRBV6-2/TRBV6-3	.	.	TRBJ1-5	CASSTQVLSEPQHF	TGTGCCAGCAGTACACAGGTTCTGAGCGAGCCCCAGCATTTT
TRBV5-5	.	.	TRBJ1-3	CASSSYLSGNTIYF	TGTGCCAGCAGCTCCTACCTCTCTGGAAACACCATATATTTT
TRBV11-2	.	.	TRBJ1-2	CASSFSPSQRVNGYTF	TGTGCCAGCAGCTTTTCCCCCTCTCAGAGGGTTAATGGCTACACCTTC
TRBV7-2	TRBD2	.	TRBJ2-1	CASSLLAGGEGEQFF	TGTGCCAGCAGCTTATTAGCGGGGGGAGAAGGTGAGCAGTTCTTC
TRBV24-1	.	.	TRBJ2-3	CATSDRRSTDTQYF	TGTGCCACCAGTGACCGCCGCAGTACAGATACGCAGTATTTT
TRBV5-1	TRBD1	.	TRBJ2-3	CASSRDRKSTDTQYF	TGCGCCAGCAGCCGGGACAGGAAAAGCACAGATACGCAGTATTTT
TRBV27	.	.	TRBJ1-6	CASRGGVSYNSPLHF	TGTGCCAGCAGGGGAGGAGTCTCCTATAATTCACCCCTCCACTTT
TRBV6-5	TRBD1	.	TRBJ2-7	CASKFAADRAGEQYF	TGTGCCAGCAAATTCGCGGCGGACAGGGCAGGGGAGCAGTACTTC
TRBV10-3	.	.	TRBJ2-1	CAISDPTQGSESNEQFF	TGTGCCATCAGTGACCCTACCCAGGGGTCCGAGTCGAATGAGCAGTTCTTC
TRBV15	.	.	TRBJ1-1	CATSRSFQGNTEAFF	TGTGCCACCAGCAGGTCCTTCCAGGGGAACACTGAAGCTTTCTTT
TRBV5-4	.	once	TRBJ2-7	CASSLGRYEQYF	TGTGCCAGCAGCTTGGGGCGGTACGAGCAGTACTTC
TRBV5-1	TRBD1	.	TRBJ1-4	CASRPQGTTNEKLFF	TGCGCCAGCAGGCCACAGGGGACAACTAATGAAAAACTGTTTTTT
TRBV3-1/TRBV3-2	.	.	TRBJ2-1	CASSFGGGDGEQFF	TGTGCCAGCAGCTTCGGAGGGGGGGACGGTGAGCAGTTCTTC
TRBV27	TRBD1	.	TRBJ2-6	CASSSRDRAPGANVLTF	TGTGCCAGCAGTTCCAGAGACAGGGCACCTGGGGCCAACGTCCTGACTTTC